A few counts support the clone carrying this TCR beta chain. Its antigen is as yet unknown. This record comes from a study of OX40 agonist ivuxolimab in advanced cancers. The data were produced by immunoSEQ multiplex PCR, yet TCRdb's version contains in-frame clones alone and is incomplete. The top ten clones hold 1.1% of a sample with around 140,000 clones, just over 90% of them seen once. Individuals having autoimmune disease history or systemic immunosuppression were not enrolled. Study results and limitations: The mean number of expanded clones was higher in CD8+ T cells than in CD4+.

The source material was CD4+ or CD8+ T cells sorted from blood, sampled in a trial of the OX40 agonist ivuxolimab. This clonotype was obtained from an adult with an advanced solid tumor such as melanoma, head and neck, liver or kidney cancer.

The CDR3 nucleotides are TGTGCCAGCAAACCCTATATGACAGGGAACTATGGCTACACCTTC. Translating gives CASKPYMTGNYGYTF. The chain employs TRBV6-4 and TRBJ1-2; 7 nucleotides agree with TRBD1. The CDR3 is 15 residues long. The V gene's germline CDR1 is MRHNA and CDR2 SNTAGT. The trim removed 7 bases at V and 2 bases at J, leaving 10 bases unmatched.